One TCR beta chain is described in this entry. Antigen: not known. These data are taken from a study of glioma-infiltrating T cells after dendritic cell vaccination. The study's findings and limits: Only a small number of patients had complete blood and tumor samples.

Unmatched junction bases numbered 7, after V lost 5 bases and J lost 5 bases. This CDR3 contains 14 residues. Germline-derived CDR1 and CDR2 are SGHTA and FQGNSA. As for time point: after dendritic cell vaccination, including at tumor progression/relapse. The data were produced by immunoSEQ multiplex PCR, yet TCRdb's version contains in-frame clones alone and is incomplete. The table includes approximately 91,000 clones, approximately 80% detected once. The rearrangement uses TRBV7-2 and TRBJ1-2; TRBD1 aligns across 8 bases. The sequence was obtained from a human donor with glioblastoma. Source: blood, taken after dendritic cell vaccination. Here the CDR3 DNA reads TGTGCCAGCAGCGCACAGGGGGTGAAGTATGGCTACACCTTC. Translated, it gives CASSAQGVKYGYTF.